A selection of T cell receptor beta chains follows, all from one sample in a study of shared clonotypes between healthy human individuals. Method: immunoSEQ multiplex PCR; TCRdb's copy keeps in-frame clones and lacks some. The sample has about 1.5 million clones, nearly 99% seen once. The sequenced sample consisted of naive CD4+ T cells sorted from blood. These receptors originate from a man aged 30 to 39 in good health. The CDR3 runs from the conserved cysteine through the conserved F or W. The D gene is left open where the match is weak. Where a row states a size, it is once, few, many or the class of an expanded clone; other rows omit it.

D gene: -
V gene: TRBV27
J gene: TRBJ2-1
clone size: -
CDR3 protein: CASSFFGVEQFF
CDR3 DNA: TGTGCCAGCAGTTTTTTTGGCGTTGAGCAGTTCTTC

D gene: -
V gene: TRBV9
J gene: TRBJ2-3
clone size: -
CDR3 protein: CASSANRDPPPDTQYF
CDR3 DNA: TGTGCCAGCAGCGCCAACAGGGACCCCCCACCAGATACGCAGTATTTT

D gene: -
V gene: TRBV28
J gene: TRBJ1-2
clone size: -
CDR3 protein: CASSFRGTRYGYTF
CDR3 DNA: TGTGCCAGCAGTTTCCGTGGCACCCGCTATGGCTACACCTTC

D gene: -
V gene: TRBV2
J gene: TRBJ1-1
clone size: -
CDR3 protein: CASRPARNTEAFF
CDR3 DNA: TGTGCCAGCAGGCCCGCTAGGAACACTGAAGCTTTCTTT

D gene: TRBD2
V gene: TRBV15
J gene: TRBJ2-2
clone size: once
CDR3 protein: CATSRGLAGLNTGELFF
CDR3 DNA: TGTGCCACCAGCAGAGGACTAGCGGGACTCAACACCGGGGAGCTGTTTTTT

D gene: -
V gene: TRBV5-1
J gene: TRBJ2-1
clone size: -
CDR3 protein: CASSLVHDYNEQFF
CDR3 DNA: TGCGCCAGCAGCTTGGTGCACGATTACAATGAGCAGTTCTTC

D gene: -
V gene: TRBV6-1
J gene: TRBJ2-5
clone size: -
CDR3 protein: CASRGASFQETQYF
CDR3 DNA: TGTGCCAGCAGAGGGGCGAGCTTCCAAGAGACCCAGTACTTC

D gene: -
V gene: TRBV11-3
J gene: TRBJ1-1
clone size: -
CDR3 protein: CASSLGLGGNTEAFF
CDR3 DNA: TGTGCCAGCAGCTTAGGCCTGGGTGGTAACACTGAAGCTTTCTTT

D gene: TRBD2
V gene: TRBV19
J gene: TRBJ2-1
clone size: -
CDR3 protein: CASSGTSGDYNEQFF
CDR3 DNA: TGTGCCAGTAGTGGGACTAGCGGAGATTACAATGAGCAGTTCTTC

D gene: -
V gene: TRBV2
J gene: TRBJ2-7
clone size: -
CDR3 protein: CASSEAYSGTGHEQYF
CDR3 DNA: TGTGCCAGCAGTGAAGCATATTCCGGGACCGGCCACGAGCAGTACTTC

D gene: -
V gene: TRBV19
J gene: TRBJ2-1
clone size: -
CDR3 protein: CASSINLWNEQFF
CDR3 DNA: TGTGCCAGTAGTATAAATTTGTGGAATGAGCAGTTCTTC

D gene: TRBD1
V gene: TRBV28
J gene: TRBJ2-7
clone size: -
CDR3 protein: CASSRTGASSYEQYF
CDR3 DNA: TGTGCCAGCAGCCGTACAGGGGCCAGCTCCTACGAGCAGTACTTC

D gene: -
V gene: TRBV5-1
J gene: TRBJ2-4
clone size: -
CDR3 protein: CASSWASGENIQYF
CDR3 DNA: TGCGCCAGCAGCTGGGCAAGTGGGGAAAACATTCAGTACTTC

D gene: TRBD2
V gene: TRBV5-4
J gene: TRBJ2-5
clone size: -
CDR3 protein: CASSFEKTSGKRETQYF
CDR3 DNA: TGTGCCAGCAGCTTCGAGAAAACTAGCGGGAAACGTGAGACCCAGTACTTC

D gene: -
V gene: TRBV5-5
J gene: TRBJ2-7
clone size: -
CDR3 protein: CASSLQPWDEQYF
CDR3 DNA: TGTGCCAGCAGCTTGCAGCCGTGGGACGAGCAGTACTTC

D gene: TRBD2
V gene: TRBV10-2
J gene: TRBJ2-1
clone size: once
CDR3 protein: CASSGLSGGNEQFF
CDR3 DNA: TGCGCCAGCAGTGGGTTAAGCGGGGGCAATGAGCAGTTCTTC